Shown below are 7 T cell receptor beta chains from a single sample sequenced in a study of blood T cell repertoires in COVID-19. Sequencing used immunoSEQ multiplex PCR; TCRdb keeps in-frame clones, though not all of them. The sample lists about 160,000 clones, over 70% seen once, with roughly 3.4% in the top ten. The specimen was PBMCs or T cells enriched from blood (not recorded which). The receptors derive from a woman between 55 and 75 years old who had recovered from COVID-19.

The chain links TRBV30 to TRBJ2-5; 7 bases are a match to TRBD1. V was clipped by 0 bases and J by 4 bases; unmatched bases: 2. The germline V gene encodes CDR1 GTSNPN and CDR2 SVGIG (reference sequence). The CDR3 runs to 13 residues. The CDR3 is CAWSVQGRETQYF. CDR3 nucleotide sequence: TGTGCCTGGAGTGTACAGGGGAGAGAGACCCAGTACTTC.

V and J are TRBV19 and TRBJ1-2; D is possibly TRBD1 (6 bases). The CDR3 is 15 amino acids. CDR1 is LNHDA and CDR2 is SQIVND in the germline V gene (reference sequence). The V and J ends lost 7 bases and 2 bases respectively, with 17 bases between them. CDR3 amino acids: CASTELPTGNYGYTF. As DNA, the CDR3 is TGTGCCAGTACCGAACTCCCGACAGGAAACTATGGCTACACCTTC.

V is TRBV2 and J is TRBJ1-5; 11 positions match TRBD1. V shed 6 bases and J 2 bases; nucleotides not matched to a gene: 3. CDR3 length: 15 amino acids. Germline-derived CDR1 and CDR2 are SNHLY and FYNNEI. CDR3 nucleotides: TGTGCCAGCAGGGACAGGGGGCAGGGCAATCAGCCCCAGCATTTT. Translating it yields CASRDRGQGNQPQHF.

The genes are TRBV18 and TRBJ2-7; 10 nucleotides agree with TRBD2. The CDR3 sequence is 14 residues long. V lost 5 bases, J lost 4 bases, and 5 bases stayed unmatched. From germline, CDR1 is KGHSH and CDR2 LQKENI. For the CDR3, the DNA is TGTGCCAGCTCAACGGGACTAGCGTTTTACGAGCAGTACTTC. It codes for CASSTGLAFYEQYF.

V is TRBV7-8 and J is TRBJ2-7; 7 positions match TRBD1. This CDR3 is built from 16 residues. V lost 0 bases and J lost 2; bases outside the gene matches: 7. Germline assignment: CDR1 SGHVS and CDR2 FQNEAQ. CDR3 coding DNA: TGTGCCAGCAGCTTAGCGAGGGGGACAGCGACCTACGAGCAGTACTTC. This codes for CASSLARGTATYEQYF.

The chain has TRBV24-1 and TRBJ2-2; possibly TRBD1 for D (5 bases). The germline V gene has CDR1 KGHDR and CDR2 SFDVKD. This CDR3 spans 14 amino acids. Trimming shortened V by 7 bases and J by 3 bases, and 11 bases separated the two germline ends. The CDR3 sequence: CATSGQGHTGELFF. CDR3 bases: TGTGCCACCAGCGGGCAGGGCCACACCGGGGAGCTGTTTTTT.

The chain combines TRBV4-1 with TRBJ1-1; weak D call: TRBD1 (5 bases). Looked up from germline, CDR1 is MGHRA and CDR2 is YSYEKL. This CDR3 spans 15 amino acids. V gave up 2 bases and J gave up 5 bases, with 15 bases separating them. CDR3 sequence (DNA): TGCGCCAGCAGCCAATCAGTTCGGGGGGGGACTGAAGCTTTCTTT. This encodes CASSQSVRGGTEAFF.